This record covers a single T cell receptor beta chain. The data derive from a study of blood T cell repertoires in COVID-19. Clones were read by immunoSEQ multiplex PCR, and TCRdb kept only the in-frame ones, dropping some. Of 120,000 to 150,000 clones listed, around 82% were seen once; the top ten hold approximately 12%. CDR1 SGHRS and CDR2 YFSETQ come from the germline V gene. The CDR3 sequence is 16 residues long. V shed 4 bases, J shed 0 bases, and the junction held 8 bases outside the gene matches. Sequences were obtained from peripheral blood. This sequence originates from a man in his 60s with active or convalescent COVID-19. The J gene is TRBJ1-1, the V gene TRBV5-1; the match to TRBD1 covers 8 bases. This CDR3 is CASSGNRGSMNTEAFF. CDR3 nucleotides: TGCGCCAGCAGCGGAAACAGGGGGTCCATGAACACTGAAGCTTTCTTT.